Sequencing of this TCR beta chain was carried out in a study of shared clonotypes between healthy human individuals. V lost 2 bases, J lost 6 bases, and 3 bases stayed unmatched. The CDR3 consists of 14 residues. Germline V CDR1 and CDR2: SGHTA, FQGTGA. In regard to this clone: The antigen remains unidentified.

Clones were read by immunoSEQ multiplex PCR, and TCRdb kept only the in-frame ones, dropping some. Of about 490,000 clones listed, 75% to 85% are singletons. Study findings and constraints: Clonotype sharing among donors, it was expected, would be affected by sequencing depth.

V is TRBV7-3 and J is TRBJ2-3; 9 bases line up with TRBD1. The material sequenced was PBMCs. The clonotype originates from a woman aged 35 to 49 in good health. Some clones in this sample may be carry-over from other donors' samples. CDR3 DNA: TGTGCCAGCAGCTTAGGGACAGGGTGGGATACGCAGTATTTT. As protein: CASSLGTGWDTQYF. Looking up the rest from reference TRBV7-3 and TRBJ2-3 gives the full variable domain: GAGVSQTPSNKVTEKGKYVELRCDPISGHTALYWYRQSLGQGPEFLIYFQGTGAADDSGLPNDRFFAVRPEGSVSTLKIQRTERGDSAVYLCASSLGTGWDTQYFGPGTRLTVL.